What follows are 29 T cell receptor beta chains derived from one specimen sequenced in a study of blood T cell repertoires in COVID-19. Profiled with immunoSEQ multiplex PCR; TCRdb holds only in-frame clones, not every one. The repertoire holds some 70,000 clones, with around 90% as singletons. The sample comprised peripheral blood. Receptors originate from a man in his fifties with active COVID-19.

V and J are TRBV6-5 and TRBJ2-7, with a possible D match to TRBD2 (7 bases). V was cut by 2 bases and J by 7 bases, with 15 bases left in between. CDR1 is MNHEY, CDR2 SVGAGI, per germline. CDR3 length: 14 residues. The CDR3 loop is CASSYSRGGWEQYF. The CDR3 DNA is TGTGCCAGCAGTTACAGTAGGGGGGGCTGGGAGCAGTACTTC.

This clone was counted once. The rearrangement joins TRBV11-2 to TRBJ1-1; D unclear. The CDR3 runs 12 residues. Trimming removed 1 base at V and 7 bases at J, with 7 bases between. Germline V CDR1 and CDR2: SGHAT, FQNNGV. Here the CDR3 DNA reads TGTGCCAGCAGCTTAGGCACTGTTGAAGCTTTCTTT. Protein: CASSLGTVEAFF.

The CDR3 sequence: CASSARVGFNEQYF. CDR3 nucleotides: TGTGCCAGCAGTGCCAGGGTGGGTTTTAACGAGCAGTACTTC. The chain joins TRBV2 to TRBJ2-7, with a weak D call TRBD1 (5 bases). The CDR3 contains 14 residues. The V end lost 4 bases, the J end lost 5 bases, and 15 bases lay between the germline ends. CDR1 and CDR2 (germline): SNHLY, FYNNEI.

This clone was detected only once. This chain links TRBV28 with TRBJ2-3, with D uncertain. The V end lost 5 bases, the J end lost 0 bases, and 6 bases lay between the germline ends. The CDR3 has 13 amino acids. The germline V gene has CDR1 MDHEN and CDR2 SYDVKM. The CDR3 is CASSIPSTDTQYF. CDR3 coding DNA: TGTGCCAGCAGTATCCCAAGCACAGATACGCAGTATTTT.

The chain employs TRBV5-5 and TRBJ1-3; 7 nucleotides line up with TRBD1. The CDR3 has 16 amino acids. CDR1 is SGHKS and CDR2 is YYEKEE in the germline V gene (reference sequence). Unmatched junction bases numbered 7, after V lost 1 base and J lost 3 bases. For the CDR3, the DNA is TGTGCCAGCAGCTTGTCCCGGACAGGCATTGGAAACACCATATATTTT. Residues: CASSLSRTGIGNTIYF.

The chain is built from TRBV28 and TRBJ2-7; D might be TRBD1 (5 bases). CDR3 length equals 14 residues. In germline, CDR1 is MDHEN, CDR2 SYDVKM. Trimming removed 5 bases at V and 3 bases at J, with 14 bases between. For the CDR3, the DNA is TGTGCCAGCAGTGCCCCTCCCAGGGTCTACGAGCAGTACTTC. It codes for CASSAPPRVYEQYF. The full variable domain, with the rest looked up from reference TRBV28 and TRBJ2-7, is DVKVTQSSRYLVKRTGEKVFLECVQDMDHENMFWYRQDPGLGLRLIYFSYDVKMKEKGDIPEGYSVSREKKERFSLILESASTNQTSMYLCASSAPPRVYEQYFGPGTRLTVT.

The chain has TRBV5-1 and TRBJ2-3; D ambiguous. V was pared by 0 bases and J by 3 bases, with 11 bases between. The CDR3 totals 15 residues. The germline CDR1 and CDR2 sequences are SGHRS and YFSETQ. The CDR3 DNA sequence: TGCGCCAGCAGCTTGGATCCAGGATGGACAGATACGCAGTATTTT. Its translation: CASSLDPGWTDTQYF.

This chain joins TRBV4-1 and TRBJ1-3, with 8 bases identical to TRBD1. Germline V gives CDR1 MGHRA, CDR2 YSYEKL. CDR3 length: 14 amino acids. V shed 3 bases and J 6 bases; nucleotides not matched to a gene: 4. This chain's CDR3 is CASSQDRALNTIYF. The DNA for the CDR3 is TGCGCCAGCAGCCAGGACAGGGCCTTAAACACCATATATTTT.

The CDR3 sequence: CASSLVRTGFFTF. The CDR3 DNA is TGTGCCAGCAGCTTGGTTAGGACAGGGTTTTTCACCTTC. This chain links TRBV5-6 with TRBJ1-2, with TRBD1 matching over 8 bases. With V trimmed by 0 bases and J by 13 bases, 8 bases remained unmatched. Germline-derived CDR1 and CDR2 are SGHDT and YYEEEE. The CDR3 runs 13 residues. The full variable domain, completed using reference TRBV5-6 and TRBJ1-2, is DAGVTQSPTHLIKTRGQQVTLRCSPKSGHDTVSWYQQALGQGPQFIFQYYEEEERQRGNFPDRFSGHQFPNYSSELNVNALLLGDSALYLCASSLVRTGFFTFGSGTRLTVV.

This clone is a singleton in its sample. The chain has TRBV4-3 and TRBJ2-1; D not resolved. The CDR3 has 13 amino acids. Germline CDR1 and CDR2: LGHNA and YSLEER. Trimming took off 1 base at V and 8 bases at J, with 9 bases between the two ends. CDR3 sequence: CASSQVVLDEQFF. For the CDR3, the DNA is TGCGCCAGCAGCCAAGTTGTGTTAGATGAGCAGTTCTTC.

The chain combines TRBV9 with TRBJ2-1; 11 positions agree with TRBD2. Germline values: CDR1 SGDLS, CDR2 YYNGEE. The CDR3 totals 19 residues. The V segment lost 3 bases and the J segment 1 base; nucleotides outside the gene matches: 12. CDR3 in amino acids: CASSGTLAGGFMSYNEQFF. DNA of the CDR3: TGTGCCAGCAGCGGAACGCTAGCGGGGGGCTTTATGTCCTACAATGAGCAGTTCTTC.

The CDR3 reads CASTRAGASYNEQFF. The CDR3 nucleotides read TGTGCCAGCACCCGAGCGGGGGCCTCCTACAATGAGCAGTTCTTC. The chain couples TRBV6-5 to TRBJ2-1, with 8 bases fitting TRBD2. Germline V gene lookup returns CDR1 MNHEY and CDR2 SVGAGI. CDR3 length equals 15 residues. J lost 0 bases, V lost 7 bases, and 5 bases had no gene match.

In its sample, this clone was seen once. This chain links TRBV19 with TRBJ1-1; TRBD1 agrees at 10 bases. CDR1 and CDR2 (germline): LNHDA, SQIVND (reference sequence). The CDR3 contains 12 residues. V lost 8 bases and J lost 5; bases outside the gene matches: 2. As DNA, the CDR3 is TGTGCCAGTGGGGACAGGGGAACTGAAGCTTTCTTT. It codes for CASGDRGTEAFF.

V and J are TRBV6-4 and TRBJ1-2; 7 nucleotides agree with TRBD1. The CDR3 is 14 residues long. The V gene's germline CDR1 is MRHNA and CDR2 SNTAGT. The junction had 3 bases not matched to a gene; V was cut back by 3 bases and J by 2 bases. CDR3 in DNA: TGTGCCAGCAGTGAAACAGGGGTAAACTATGGCTACACCTTC. Translating it yields CASSETGVNYGYTF.

V usage is TRBV5-4 and J usage is TRBJ2-5; D possibly corresponds to TRBD2 (6 bases). CDR3 size: 14 residues. The V end was cut by 4 bases, the J end by 5 bases, with 15 bases between. Germline V gene sequence: CDR1 SGHNT, CDR2 YYREEE (reference sequence). The CDR3: CASSTPAGGETQYF. The CDR3 DNA sequence: TGTGCCAGCAGCACTCCAGCCGGAGGGGAGACCCAGTACTTC.

This chain connects TRBV9 to TRBJ2-5; D is unresolved. The V end was cut by 0 bases, the J end by 1 base, with 13 bases between. Germline CDR1 is SGDLS and CDR2 is YYNGEE. CDR3 size: 16 residues. The CDR3 bases are TGTGCCAGCAGCGTAGCTAAAGCCTCCGCCCAAGAGACCCAGTACTTC. Protein sequence: CASSVAKASAQETQYF.

This chain uses TRBV11-1 with TRBJ2-1; 8 nucleotides match TRBD1. The V gene end was trimmed by 2 bases and the J gene end by 6 bases; junction bases not matched to a gene: 3. The CDR3 extends over 14 amino acids. Germline loops: CDR1 SGHAT, CDR2 FQDESV (reference sequence). CDR3 loop: CASSLTTGANEQFF. CDR3 bases: TGTGCCAGCAGCTTAACGACAGGGGCCAATGAGCAGTTCTTC.

The J gene is TRBJ2-6, the V gene TRBV4-3, with D possibly TRBD2 on 6 matching bases. This CDR3 comprises 19 residues. With 0 bases removed from V and 1 base from J, the gap between germline ends came to 16 bases. Looked up from germline, CDR1 is LGHNA and CDR2 is YSLEER. The CDR3 loop is CASSQDLGGAGSGANVLTF. The CDR3 nucleotides read TGCGCCAGCAGCCAAGATCTTGGCGGGGCAGGGTCTGGGGCCAACGTCCTGACTTTC.

This chain links TRBV9 with TRBJ2-1; 12 positions match TRBD2. Per the germline V gene, CDR1 is SGDLS and CDR2 is YYNGEE. V lost 4 bases, J lost 4 bases, and 9 bases stayed unmatched. The CDR3 contains 17 residues. DNA for the CDR3: TGTGCCAGCAGCCAAGCTAGCGGGAGGGCCATTTACAATGAGCAGTTCTTC. It specifies CASSQASGRAIYNEQFF.

The rearrangement joins TRBV5-1 to TRBJ2-5; D remains unclear. The CDR3 runs to 14 residues. V dropped 2 bases and J dropped 4 bases, with 12 bases sitting between them. Per the germline V gene, CDR1 is SGHRS and CDR2 is YFSETQ. CDR3 nucleotide sequence: TGCGCCAGCAGCTTAACGTCAACGGGAGAGACCCAGTACTTC. This gives the protein CASSLTSTGETQYF.

CDR3 loop: CASSRGTGGEEQPQHF. CDR3 DNA: TGCGCCAGCAGCAGAGGGACAGGGGGCGAAGAACAGCCCCAGCATTTT. The chain links TRBV5-1 to TRBJ1-5, with 12 nucleotides matching TRBD1. V lost 4 bases and J lost 7; bases outside the gene matches: 9. The CDR3 is 16 amino acids. Per germline, CDR1 SGHRS and CDR2 YFSETQ.

This chain connects TRBV5-4 to TRBJ2-2; D might be TRBD1 (6 bases). CDR3 length equals 15 residues. The germline V gene has CDR1 SGHNT and CDR2 YYREEE (reference sequence). V lost 0 bases, J lost 3 bases, and 9 bases lay in between. The CDR3 protein is CASSLGSGDTGELFF. CDR3 DNA: TGTGCCAGCAGCTTGGGGTCAGGGGACACCGGGGAGCTGTTTTTT.

This chain links TRBV6-2 or TRBV6-3 with TRBJ1-5, with a possible D match to TRBD1 (6 bases). Germline-derived CDR1 and CDR2 are MNHEY and SVGEGT. V was cut by 5 bases and J by 4 bases, with 24 bases left in between. This CDR3 region has 18 residues. This CDR3 reads CASSLHQGQTGGNQPQHF. The CDR3 DNA follows: TGTGCCAGCAGTCTTCACCAGGGGCAGACAGGAGGTAATCAGCCCCAGCATTTT.

This rearrangement joins TRBV18 to TRBJ2-1; 8 nucleotides align to TRBD1. The germline V gene encodes CDR1 KGHSH and CDR2 LQKENI. This CDR3 spans 16 amino acids. Germline trimming cut 1 base from V and 8 bases from J; bases unmatched to any gene: 10. The DNA of the CDR3 is TGTGCCAGCTCACCACGGCAGGGGGCGCGTAACGATGAGCAGTTCTTC. Protein: CASSPRQGARNDEQFF.

For the CDR3, the DNA is TGCGCCAGCAGTCCCACCCGTCCGGGACAGGGATGTGAGGAGACCCAGTACTTC. It is translated as CASSPTRPGQGCEETQYF. The chain couples TRBV23-1 to TRBJ2-5, with 9 nucleotides matching TRBD1. TRBV23-1 is recorded as an ORF, its role being uncertain. The CDR3 contains 18 residues. The ends lost 4 bases at V and 5 bases at J; junction bases unmatched: 17.

The rearrangement uses TRBV6-5 and TRBJ2-2, with D possibly matching TRBD1 (6 bases). Trimming removed 5 bases at V and 3 bases at J, with 10 bases between. The CDR3 is made up of 14 amino acids. Per the germline V gene, CDR1 is MNHEY and CDR2 is SVGAGI. In DNA, the CDR3 is TGTGCCAGCAGTCCGGACAGCGACACCGGGGAGCTGTTTTTT. Its protein is CASSPDSDTGELFF.

This clone was seen a few times. The J gene is TRBJ1-3, the V gene TRBV7-8; D not certain. The germline CDR1 and CDR2 sequences are SGHVS and FQNEAQ. The germline V and J ends were trimmed by 2 bases and 1 base, with 12 bases remaining between them. CDR3 size: 16 residues. DNA for the CDR3: TGTGCCAGCAGCTTAAGTGGCGGAGGGTCTGGAAACACCATATATTTT. Its translation: CASSLSGGGSGNTIYF.

This sequence joins TRBV11-2 and TRBJ2-1; the D gene is possibly TRBD2 (5 bases). Between the trimmed V and J ends, which lost 5 bases and 4 bases, there was a span of 6 bases. In germline, CDR1 is SGHAT, CDR2 FQNNGV. This CDR3 is 12 amino acids long. The CDR3 is CASSRGYNEQFF. The CDR3 nucleotides read TGTGCCAGCAGCCGGGGATACAATGAGCAGTTCTTC.

J is TRBJ1-6 and V is TRBV12-3 or TRBV12-4; 8 bases line up with TRBD1. CDR3 length: 13 residues. V shed 6 bases and J 7 bases; nucleotides not matched to a gene: 2. The CDR3 DNA reads TGTGCCAGCAGCGGACAGGGAAATTCACCCCTCCACTTT. Translation gives CASSGQGNSPLHF.